This entry describes one T cell receptor (beta chain). Germline lookup yields CDR1 MDHEN and CDR2 SYDVKM. The germline V and J ends were trimmed by 10 bases and 1 base, with 14 bases remaining between them. This CDR3 has 14 residues. This record belongs to a study of shared T cell receptors in the human thymus. TCRdb keeps only in-frame clones here, not all; method: immunoSEQ multiplex PCR. Of roughly 710,000 clones listed, approximately 83% are singletons. These data were also filed under a second study, of human thymus T cells. That paper notes: Repertoires from thymus and blood appeared to show biased V and J gene usage. Overlap was high between thymic repertoires from unrelated individuals, as reported in related research.

The J gene is TRBJ2-4, the V gene TRBV28; D is perhaps TRBD1 (6 bases). The TCR originated in a girl in the first two years of life with a congenital heart defect. Material for sequencing was thymocytes. The CDR3 nucleotides read TGTGCCACGGGCTTGCAGGGGGCCAAAAACATTCAGTACTTC. This sequence encodes CATGLQGAKNIQYF.